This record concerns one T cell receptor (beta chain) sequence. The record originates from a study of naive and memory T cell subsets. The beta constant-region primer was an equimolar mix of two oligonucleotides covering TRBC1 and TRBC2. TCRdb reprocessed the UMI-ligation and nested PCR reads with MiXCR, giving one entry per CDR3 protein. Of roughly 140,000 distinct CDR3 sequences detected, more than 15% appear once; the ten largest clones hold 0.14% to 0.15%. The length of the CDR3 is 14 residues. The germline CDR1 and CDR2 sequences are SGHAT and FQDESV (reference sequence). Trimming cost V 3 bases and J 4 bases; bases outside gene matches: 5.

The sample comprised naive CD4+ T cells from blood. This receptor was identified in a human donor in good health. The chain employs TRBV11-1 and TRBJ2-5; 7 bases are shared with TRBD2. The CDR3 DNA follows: TGTGCCAGCAGCTTGGGAGGGACGGGAGAGACCCAGTACTTC. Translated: CASSLGGTGETQYF. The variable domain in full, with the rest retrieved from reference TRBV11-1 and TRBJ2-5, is EAEVAQSPRYKITEKSQAVAFWCDPISGHATLYWYRQILGQGPELLVQFQDESVVDDSQLPKDRFSAERLKGVDSTLKIQPAELGDSAMYLCASSLGGTGETQYFGPGTRLLVL.